This T cell receptor beta chain was recovered during a study of blood T cell repertoires in COVID-19. The CDR3 runs 16 residues. Germline V gives CDR1 GTSNPN, CDR2 SVGIG (reference sequence). The V gene lost 2 bases and the J gene lost 1 base, with 17 bases spanning the gap. The method was immunoSEQ multiplex PCR; TCRdb's version includes in-frame clones alone and lacks a portion of them. The profile covers 150,000 to 170,000 clones, with about 85% appearing a single time and around 8.1% taken by the ten largest. This clone was found once. The V gene is TRBV30, the J gene TRBJ1-1, with a weak D call TRBD1 (5 bases). The material sequenced was peripheral blood. The source is a woman in her sixties with COVID-19, enrolled during active disease. The CDR3 region has the DNA TGTGCCTGGAGTCCGGTATTGACAGCTTCGAACACTGAAGCTTTCTTT. Translated, it gives CAWSPVLTASNTEAFF.